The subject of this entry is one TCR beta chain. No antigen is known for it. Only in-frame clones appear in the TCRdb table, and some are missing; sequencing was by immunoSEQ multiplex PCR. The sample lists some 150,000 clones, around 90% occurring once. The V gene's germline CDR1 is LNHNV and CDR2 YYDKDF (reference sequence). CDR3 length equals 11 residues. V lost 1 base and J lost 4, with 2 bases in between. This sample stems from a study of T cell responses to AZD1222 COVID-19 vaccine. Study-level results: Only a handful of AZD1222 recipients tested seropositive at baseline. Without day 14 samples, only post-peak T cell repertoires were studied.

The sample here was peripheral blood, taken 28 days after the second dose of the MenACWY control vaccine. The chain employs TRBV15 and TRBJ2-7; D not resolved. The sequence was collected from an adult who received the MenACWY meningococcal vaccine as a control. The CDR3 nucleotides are TGTGCCACCAGCAGAGGTTACGAGCAGTACTTC. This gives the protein CATSRGYEQYF.